This T cell receptor beta chain was recovered during a study of spatial heterogeneity in lung cancer. Across the study: A unique TCR and UMI combination showed up more than ten times in raw reads, on average.

All TCR cDNA molecules were individually tagged with a unique molecular identifier. MiXCR, applied by TCRdb to the 5' RACE reads, yields one record per CDR3 protein. Here the sample spans about 13,000 distinct CDR3 sequences, 5.6% being singletons. Germline CDR1 is MGHRA and CDR2 is YSYEKL. This CDR3 comprises 15 residues. V lost 5 bases, J lost 5 bases, and 7 bases stayed unmatched. Regarding the study as a whole: Higher tumor mutation counts went along with higher counts of expanded intratumoral alpha and beta TCRs.

This clonotype was counted at least ten times. The antigen is undetermined. A library prepared for alpha chains yielded this beta chain as an off-target read; its size is of little meaning. Time point specified: sample taken at primary tumor resection. There were approximately 69 donors, all of them untreated patients with early-stage non-small cell lung cancer. J is TRBJ2-1 and V is TRBV4-1; 9 bases agree with TRBD1. This sample comprised lung tumor tissue, obtained at surgery. The clonotype was recovered from a female donor with early-stage non-small cell lung cancer. The CDR3 is CASSNRDRANNEQFF. In DNA form, the CDR3 reads TGCGCCAGCAGCAACCGGGACAGGGCGAACAATGAGCAGTTCTTC.